This TCR beta chain appears in the sequencing data of a study of beta chain features in type 1 diabetes. This clone was seen a few times. The antigen remains unidentified. Study results and caveats: Type 1 diabetes patients showed a moderate but significant shortening of TCRB CDR3s in all four CD4+ subsets. It was among patients, rather than healthy donors, that naive, central memory and Treg TCRB repertoires appeared more similar.

J lost 4 bases, V lost 6 bases, and 8 bases had no gene match. Germline V gene data show CDR1 as MNHNS and CDR2 as SASEGT. The CDR3 is 14 residues long. Reverse transcription of all isolated RNA meant that expressed TCRB transcripts were sequenced. Clones were read by immunoSEQ multiplex PCR, and TCRdb kept only the in-frame ones, dropping some. There are some 270,000 clones in the sample; 11% occur only once, and more than 0.015% lies in the top ten. This receptor was obtained from a man in his thirties or forties with type 1 diabetes. The sequenced sample was naive CD4+ T cells from blood. V usage is TRBV6-1 and J usage is TRBJ1-2; TRBD1 matches 7 bases. CDR3 residues: CASRPGGSGYGYTF. Here the CDR3 DNA reads TGTGCCAGCAGGCCAGGGGGAAGCGGCTATGGCTACACCTTC.